This TCR beta chain originates from a study of T cell repertoires in cytomegalovirus infection. Study as a whole: Peptides in the study included HLA-C-restricted and HLA-B-restricted CMV epitopes. Public signatures in TCR beta pointed to CMV infection and matching HLA type.

The ends were cut back, 0 bases at V and 8 bases at J, with 17 bases in the middle. Per germline, CDR1 MNHEY and CDR2 SVGEGT. The CDR3 loop spans 16 amino acids. TCRdb re-called the reads with MiXCR, one entry per CDR3 protein. The data show around 300,000 distinct CDR3 sequences, roughly a fifth seen once. This clonotype came up many times. Its specificity is not known. Study-wide results and caveats: CMV-specific HLA-C-restricted TCR beta clonotypes dominated the ex vivo response.

V usage is TRBV6-2 or TRBV6-3 and J usage is TRBJ2-1, with D possibly being TRBD1 or TRBD2 (6 bases each). The specimen was cultured PBMCs, collected from culture after CMV antigen stimulation. The sequence came from a human donor in good health (CMV status not recorded). Some clones in this sample may be carry-over from other donors' samples. For the CDR3, the DNA is TGTGCCAGCAGTTACTCGATGGGGGGCGGGATCGATGAGCAGTTCTTC. It codes for CASSYSMGGGIDEQFF.